The 26 T cell receptor beta chains reported below all come from one sample, sequenced in a study of cytomegalovirus exposure and HLA in healthy donors. The PCR employed 60 Vbeta primers together with 13 Jbeta primers. Here immunoSEQ multiplex PCR was the method, and the copy in TCRdb shows in-frame clones only, minus some. The listing contains fewer than 85,000 clones. Sequencing was done on a sample of PBMCs. All receptors come from a middle-aged woman in good health and CMV-seropositive.

The chain couples TRBV19 to TRBJ1-6; D gene unclear. The CDR3 is 10 amino acids. V was shortened by 7 bases and J by 8 bases, with 3 bases between the two germline ends. The germline V gene has CDR1 LNHDA and CDR2 SQIVND (reference sequence). CDR3 in amino acids: CASTDSPLHF. For the CDR3, the DNA is TGTGCCAGTACGGATTCACCCCTCCACTTT.

The chain uses TRBV11-2 and TRBJ2-1; 13 nucleotides agree with TRBD2. Germline V lookup: CDR1 SGHAT, CDR2 FQNNGV. V shed 5 bases, J shed 8 bases, and the junction held 9 bases outside the gene matches. This CDR3 region has 16 residues. CDR3: CASSLRTSGSEYEQFF. CDR3 DNA: TGTGCCAGCAGCCTACGGACTAGCGGGAGTGAGTATGAGCAGTTCTTC. The full variable domain, with the rest looked up from reference TRBV11-2 and TRBJ2-1, is EAGVAQSPRYKIIEKRQSVAFWCNPISGHATLYWYQQILGQGPKLLIQFQNNGVVDDSQLPKDRFSAERLKGVDSTLKIQPAKLEDSAVYLCASSLRTSGSEYEQFFGPGTRLTVL.

CDR3 region: CASSSDPTSETDTQYF. The CDR3 DNA reads TGCGCCAGCAGCTCCGATCCGACTAGCGAGACAGATACGCAGTATTTT. The chain couples TRBV5-1 to TRBJ2-3, with 8 bases lining up with TRBD2. The V and J ends lost 3 bases and 3 bases, in that order; junction bases with no gene match: 9. The CDR3 spans 16 residues. Germline CDR1 is SGHRS and CDR2 is YFSETQ. The full variable domain, its missing parts supplied by reference TRBV5-1 and TRBJ2-3, is KAGVTQTPRYLIKTRGQQVTLSCSPISGHRSVSWYQQTPGQGLQFLFEYFSETQRNKGNFPGRFSGRQFSNSRSEMNVSTLELGDSALYLCASSSDPTSETDTQYFGPGTRLTVL.

Notes on this clone: One junction end does not reproduce the germline sequence, and a read error may be involved. CDR3 coding DNA: TGTGCCAGCAGTTACCGGGGGGGCTCCAACGAGCAGTACTTC. Translation: CASSYRGGSNEQYF. V and J are TRBV6-5 and TRBJ2-7, with 8 bases that match TRBD2. This CDR3 contains 14 residues. CDR1 and CDR2 from the germline V gene are MNHEY and SVGAGI.

The chain combines TRBV5-6 with TRBJ2-5, with TRBD1 matching 9 bases. With V trimmed by 2 bases and J by 6 bases, 14 bases remained unmatched. This CDR3 has 17 amino acids. Germline-derived CDR1 and CDR2 are SGHDT and YYEEEE. The CDR3 sequence is CASSLSDRGKRRKTQYF. Written as DNA, the CDR3 is TGTGCCAGCAGCTTATCTGACAGGGGGAAGAGGAGGAAGACCCAGTACTTC.

A note on this clone: Other DNA sequences within the sample encode an identical CDR3. The chain employs TRBV10-3 and TRBJ1-2; TRBD1 is a possible D gene (6 bases). CDR3 size: 15 residues. Between the trimmed V and J ends, which lost 6 bases and 8 bases, there was a span of 22 bases. Per germline, CDR1 ENHRY and CDR2 SYGVKD. CDR3 bases: TGTGCCATCAGAGAGCCACAGGGTTTCTCGAGCGGCTACACCTTC. Translation: CAIREPQGFSSGYTF.

This chain uses TRBV5-1 with TRBJ1-1, with 7 bases identical to TRBD1. V was clipped by 4 bases and J by 5 bases; unmatched bases: 8. Germline CDR1 reads SGHRS; CDR2 reads YFSETQ. The CDR3 covers 14 residues. Here the CDR3 DNA reads TGCGCCAGCAGCGACAGGACAGGAGGGACTGAAGCTTTCTTT. Translation gives CASSDRTGGTEAFF.

The CDR3 DNA follows: TGTGCCAGCAGTACTAAGTATCAGCCCCAGCATTTT. It is translated as CASSTKYQPQHF. The rearrangement joins TRBV7-2 to TRBJ1-5; D is uncertain. Trimming removed 6 bases at V and 5 bases at J, with 8 bases between. Germline assignment: CDR1 SGHTA and CDR2 FQGNSA. The CDR3 runs to 12 residues.

The chain is built from TRBV7-3 and TRBJ2-1, with D uncertain. The CDR3 loop spans 13 amino acids. V was clipped by 1 base and J by 7 bases, with 8 bases between them. Germline values: CDR1 SGHTA, CDR2 FQGTGA. The DNA of the CDR3 is TGTGCCAGCAGCTTAAATGCCGGGAATGAGCAGTTCTTC. This encodes CASSLNAGNEQFF.

V usage is TRBV19 and J usage is TRBJ1-5; D ambiguous. The germline V gene encodes CDR1 LNHDA and CDR2 SQIVND (reference sequence). Trimming removed 4 bases from V and 2 bases from J, with 12 bases in between. The CDR3 is 15 amino acids. The CDR3 sequence: CASSNKDGGNQPQHF. The CDR3 DNA sequence: TGTGCCAGTAGTAACAAGGACGGGGGCAATCAGCCCCAGCATTTT.

The rearrangement links TRBV27 to TRBJ2-2; maybe TRBD2 (5 bases). Germline V gene data show CDR1 as MNHEY and CDR2 as SMNVEV (reference sequence). V was shortened by 5 bases and J by 1 base, with 8 bases between the two germline ends. The CDR3 is 14 residues long. CDR3 sequence: CASSRRENTGELFF. CDR3 sequence (DNA): TGTGCCAGCAGTAGACGGGAGAACACCGGGGAGCTGTTTTTT.

The chain couples TRBV7-9 to TRBJ2-5, with D hard to call. Germline V gene sequence: CDR1 SEHNR, CDR2 FQNEAQ (reference sequence). The CDR3 consists of 14 residues. Between the trimmed V and J ends, which lost 1 base and 5 bases, there was a span of 11 bases. Here the CDR3 reads CASSLGGPRETQYF. In nucleotides, the CDR3 is TGTGCCAGCAGCTTAGGAGGCCCGAGGGAGACCCAGTACTTC.

This chain uses TRBV29-1 with TRBJ2-7; 7 bases fit TRBD1. With 4 bases clipped from V and 3 bases from J, the junction kept 6 bases outside the gene matches. Looked up from germline, CDR1 is SQVTM and CDR2 is ANQGSEA. This CDR3 is 13 amino acids long. The DNA for the CDR3 is TGCAGCGTTGGGACAGGAGAAAACTACGAGCAGTACTTC. It is translated as CSVGTGENYEQYF.

The chain links TRBV5-6 to TRBJ1-1; TRBD1 matches at 12 bases. J lost 3 bases, V lost 4 bases, and 4 bases had no gene match. There are 15 residues in the CDR3. CDR1 and CDR2 from the germline V gene are SGHDT and YYEEEE. CDR3 in DNA: TGTGCCAGCAGCGGGGGACAGGGGGCAGACACTGAAGCTTTCTTT. Translated, it gives CASSGGQGADTEAFF. Full variable domain (outside the CDR3, taken from reference TRBV5-6 and TRBJ1-1): DAGVTQSPTHLIKTRGQQVTLRCSPKSGHDTVSWYQQALGQGPQFIFQYYEEEERQRGNFPDRFSGHQFPNYSSELNVNALLLGDSALYLCASSGGQGADTEAFFGQGTRLTVV.

The rearrangement uses TRBV7-7 and TRBJ1-4; D is undetermined. There are 13 residues in the CDR3. Trimming took off 2 bases at V and 7 bases at J, with 8 bases between the two ends. Germline lookup yields CDR1 SSHAT and CDR2 FNYEAQ (reference sequence). This chain's CDR3 is CASSLLPGEKLFF. In nucleotides, the CDR3 is TGTGCCAGCAGCTTACTCCCGGGTGAAAAACTGTTTTTT.

Comment on this clone: A read error is likely, as this CDR3 ends without the conserved phenylalanine or tryptophan. The DNA is omitted, as the CDR3 cannot be located on it reliably, and the CDR3 follows TCRdb's listing. The gene calls are TRBV12-1 and TRBJ2-3; the table names TRBD1, a call not compared with the DNA. TRBV12-1 has pseudogene status. The CDR3 adds up to 16 amino acids, both ends counted. CDR3 sequence reads: CASSPMDSSSTDTQYS.

The V call is TRBV6-5, the J call TRBJ1-4, with D perhaps TRBD1 (6 bases). Germline CDR1 is MNHEY and CDR2 is SVGAGI. CDR3 length equals 15 residues. Trimming took off 1 base at V and 8 bases at J, with 14 bases between the two ends. The chain's CDR3 is CASSYLGATYEKLFF. CDR3 bases: TGTGCCAGCAGTTACTTGGGGGCGACTTACGAAAAACTGTTTTTT.

The chain employs TRBV10-3 and TRBJ1-1; 10 bases line up with TRBD1. The CDR3 is 14 amino acids. Germline-derived CDR1 and CDR2 are ENHRY and SYGVKD. V was clipped by 0 bases and J by 6 bases; unmatched bases: 1. The CDR3 loop is CAISESGTGAEAFF. The DNA for the CDR3 is TGTGCCATCAGTGAGTCCGGGACAGGGGCTGAAGCTTTCTTT.

CDR3 nucleotides: TGTGCCAGCGGGAAAACAGGGGGTTTCTATGGCTACACCTTC. Protein: CASGKTGGFYGYTF. The chain links TRBV6-5 to TRBJ1-2, with 8 bases that match TRBD1. The CDR3 contains 14 residues. Per germline, CDR1 MNHEY and CDR2 SVGAGI. The junction had 9 bases not matched to a gene; V was cut back by 8 bases and J by 4 bases.

The chain recombines TRBV4-1 with TRBJ1-4, with D perhaps matching TRBD1 (5 bases). CDR3 size: 15 residues. The ends were cut back, 8 bases at V and 8 bases at J, with 21 bases in the middle. Germline lookup yields CDR1 MGHRA and CDR2 YSYEKL. CDR3 sequence reads: CASRTPGTREEKLFF. As DNA, the CDR3 is TGCGCCAGCCGCACCCCTGGGACCCGGGAGGAAAAACTGTTTTTT.

The genes are TRBV10-3 and TRBJ1-1; the D gene is possibly TRBD1 (5 bases). Trimming pared 4 bases from V and 4 bases from J, leaving 16 bases between. The CDR3 has 15 residues. Germline lookup yields CDR1 ENHRY and CDR2 SYGVKD. CDR3 coding DNA: TGTGCCATCAGTGTTCAGGGCGGCGAATCCACTGAAGCTTTCTTT. It is translated as CAISVQGGESTEAFF.

The V gene is TRBV7-3, the J gene TRBJ1-2; 7 nucleotides match TRBD1. This CDR3 is 15 amino acids long. Looked up from germline, CDR1 is SGHTA and CDR2 is FQGTGA. V lost 3 bases to trimming and J lost 3 bases; unmatched junction nucleotides: 7. The CDR3 spells CASSFYQGVDYGYTF. In nucleotides, the CDR3 is TGTGCCAGCAGCTTTTATCAGGGGGTTGACTATGGCTACACCTTC.

The V gene is TRBV28, the J gene TRBJ2-1; 9 bases align to TRBD1. This CDR3 spans 16 amino acids. Germline V CDR1 and CDR2: MDHEN, SYDVKM. Losses at the gene ends were 7 bases for V and 7 bases for J; bases not matched to a gene: 14. CDR3 sequence (DNA): TGTGCCAGCAAAACACGGACAGGGGCGGAAAAAAATGAGCAGTTCTTC. This sequence encodes CASKTRTGAEKNEQFF.

The V gene is TRBV27, the J gene TRBJ1-2, with TRBD1 matching over 7 bases. The germline gives CDR1 MNHEY, CDR2 SMNVEV (reference sequence). The CDR3 is 13 residues long. Trimming cost V 4 bases and J 6 bases; bases outside gene matches: 5. The CDR3 sequence is CASSSTGVHGYTF. CDR3 coding DNA: TGTGCCAGCAGTTCAACAGGGGTGCATGGCTACACCTTC.

The chain couples TRBV5-6 to TRBJ2-7; 9 nucleotides align to TRBD1. V dropped 7 bases and J dropped 6; count of bases not matched to a gene: 5. This CDR3 has 12 residues. The germline gives CDR1 SGHDT, CDR2 YYEEEE. CDR3 sequence reads: CASRTGDIEQYF. The CDR3 DNA sequence: TGTGCCAGCCGGACAGGGGATATCGAGCAGTACTTC. The whole variable domain, filled in from reference TRBV5-6 and TRBJ2-7, reads DAGVTQSPTHLIKTRGQQVTLRCSPKSGHDTVSWYQQALGQGPQFIFQYYEEEERQRGNFPDRFSGHQFPNYSSELNVNALLLGDSALYLCASRTGDIEQYFGPGTRLTVT.

The chain links TRBV29-1 to TRBJ1-2; D remains ambiguous. V was shortened by 0 bases and J by 4 bases, with 12 bases between the two germline ends. CDR1 and CDR2 (germline): SQVTM, ANQGSEA. The CDR3 loop spans 14 amino acids. The CDR3 region is CSVEEDEGIYGYTF. The CDR3 DNA is TGCAGCGTTGAAGAGGACGAGGGAATCTATGGCTACACCTTC.